This T cell receptor (beta chain) came from a study of OX40 agonist ivuxolimab in advanced cancers. In the study overall: The patients received agonistic anti-OX40 (CD134) antibody ivuxolimab. Participants could have had prior anti-PD-1, anti-PD-L1 or anti-CTLA-4 therapy, and around 40% had some. Among those treated, three patients had partial responses, one with hepatocellular carcinoma and two with cutaneous melanoma.

This clone occurred a few times. Trimming stripped 6 bases from V and 2 bases from J, with 6 bases between. The CDR3 is 12 amino acids. In germline, CDR1 is SEHNR, CDR2 FQNEAQ (reference sequence). TCRdb's copy holds only in-frame clones and misses some; the assay was immunoSEQ multiplex PCR. Seen here are some 100,000 clones, about 85% observed once, and the top ten hold about 1.1%. No patient had autoimmune disease or received systemic immunosuppression. This clonotype originated in an adult with an advanced solid tumor such as melanoma, head and neck, liver or kidney cancer. The rearrangement joins TRBV7-9 to TRBJ2-3; D is perhaps TRBD1 (5 bases). The sequencing here drew on CD4+ or CD8+ T cells sorted from blood, taken in a trial of the OX40 agonist ivuxolimab. CDR3 bases: TGTGCCAGCAGGGGGCTCACAGATACGCAGTATTTT. Its protein is CASRGLTDTQYF.